One and the same sample provided the 8 T cell receptor gamma chains below, sequenced in a study of γδ T cells in repeated Plasmodium falciparum infection. Bulk repertoires came from Vgamma9/Vdelta2+ or Vdelta2-negative gammadelta T cells flow-sorted from PBMC. TCRdb redid clone calling on the multiplex PCR reads using CATT. The sample holds some 30,000 gamma-chain clones; roughly 1.4% are singletons and the top ten take roughly 21%. The sequenced material came from gamma-delta T cells from blood. These receptors came from a pool of human donors (malaria-infected and uninfected, not separated).

This clone was seen only a few times. TCRdb lists the protein of a much larger clone for this DNA, which differs at residue 12, so this is likely a read error; the protein given here is translated from the DNA itself. No J gene call was made, and the V gene is TRGV8. The germline V gene encodes CDR1 VENAVY and CDR2 YDSYNSRV. The CDR3 is 14 amino acids. CDR3 in amino acids: CATWDIGTGWFEIF. CDR3 DNA: TGTGCCACCTGGGATATTGGCACTGGTTGGTTCGAGATATTT.

This clone appeared many times. TCRdb's entry gives the protein of a much larger clone, which mismatches this DNA's translation at residue 7, likely from a read error; the protein reported here is translated from the DNA. V usage is TRGV9 and J usage is TRGJP. TCRdb supplies no J gene; here it was assigned by aligning the nucleotide sequence to germline. Germline-derived CDR1 and CDR2 are GITISATS and ISYDGTV (reference sequence). The CDR3 spans 16 residues. V shed 0 bases and J 11 bases; nucleotides not matched to a gene: 7. CDR3: CALWEVSSVGKKIKVF. The CDR3 DNA sequence: TGTGCCTTGTGGGAGGTGAGTTCGGTGGGCAAAAAAATCAAGGTATTT.

This clone appeared a few times. Only one base separates this from a far larger clonotype, so it likely reflects a read error. The same CDR3 also results from other DNA sequences found in this sample. The J gene is uncalled and the V gene is TRGV9. The germline CDR1 and CDR2 sequences are GITISATS and ISYDGTV (reference sequence). This CDR3 contains 11 residues. The CDR3: CALWEVMKKLF. CDR3 nucleotides: TGTGCCTTGTGGGAGGTGATGAAGAAACTTTTT.

This clone was found many times. This DNA's translation and the protein TCRdb lists, from a much larger clone, do not match at residue 8, likely due to a read error; the protein shown is translated from the DNA. The V and J genes are TRGV9 and TRGJ1 or TRGJ2. TCRdb supplies no J gene; here it was assigned by aligning the nucleotide sequence to germline. The length of the CDR3 is 15 residues. V lost 1 base to trimming and J lost 0 bases; unmatched junction nucleotides: 6. In germline, CDR1 is GITISATS, CDR2 ISYDGTV (reference sequence). In DNA, the CDR3 is TGTGCCTTGTGGGAGGTCTCCATGAATTATTATAAGAAACTCTTT. Translated: CALWEVSMNYYKKLF.

This clone occurred a few times. This chain connects TRGV4 to TRGJ1 or TRGJ2. TCRdb does not report a J gene; here it was assigned by matching the DNA to germline references. The CDR3 runs to 13 residues. Germline lookup yields CDR1 EGSTGY and CDR2 YDSYTSSV. The CDR3, as DNA: TGTGCACCTGGGATCGCTTATTATTATAAGAAACTCTTT. Translation: CAPGIAYYYKKLF.

There are many counts of this clone. The translation of this DNA and the TCRdb protein of a much larger clone differ at residue 12, probably owing to a read error; the protein shown here is translated from the DNA. A V gene of TRGV9 was called, but no J gene was assigned. This CDR3 has 14 residues. Germline V gene sequence: CDR1 GITISATS, CDR2 ISYDGTV (reference sequence). CDR3 sequence reads: CALWEVRGGWFEIF. The CDR3 coding sequence is TGTGCCTTGTGGGAGGTTCGGGGGGGTTGGTTCGAGATATTT.

The J gene is TRGJ1 or TRGJ2, the V gene TRGV9. Germline matching of the DNA provided the J gene here, since TCRdb leaves it blank. Germline CDR1 and CDR2: GITISATS and ISYDGTV (reference sequence). This CDR3 is built from 11 residues. CDR3 region: CACGSTFKKLF. CDR3 DNA: TGTGCTTGTGGGAGTACTTTCAAGAAACTCTTT.

Points on this clone: This is likely an artifact of a read error, given a far larger clone one base away. Other nucleotide sequences in the sample specify the same CDR3. V is TRGV4 and J is TRGJ1 or TRGJ2. No J segment appears in TCRdb, so it was assigned here by matching the sequence to germline. Per the germline V gene, CDR1 is EGSTGY and CDR2 is YDSYTSSV. V gave up 0 bases and J gave up 5 bases; unmatched junction bases: 7. CDR3 length equals 14 residues. This chain's CDR3 is CATWDGPFHYKKLF. In DNA form, the CDR3 reads TGTGCCACCTGGGATGGGCCGTTCCATTATAAGAAACTCTTT.